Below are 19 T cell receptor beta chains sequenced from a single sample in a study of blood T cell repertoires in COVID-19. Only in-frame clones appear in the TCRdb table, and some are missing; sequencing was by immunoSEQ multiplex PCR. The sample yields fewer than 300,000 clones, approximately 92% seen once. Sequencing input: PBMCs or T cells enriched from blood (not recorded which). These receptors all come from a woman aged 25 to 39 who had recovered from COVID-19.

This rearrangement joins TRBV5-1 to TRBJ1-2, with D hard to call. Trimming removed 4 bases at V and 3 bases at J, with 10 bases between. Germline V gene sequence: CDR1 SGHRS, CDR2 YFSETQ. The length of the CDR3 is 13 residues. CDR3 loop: CASSPWADYGYTF. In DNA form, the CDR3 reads TGCGCCAGCAGCCCGTGGGCAGACTATGGCTACACCTTC.

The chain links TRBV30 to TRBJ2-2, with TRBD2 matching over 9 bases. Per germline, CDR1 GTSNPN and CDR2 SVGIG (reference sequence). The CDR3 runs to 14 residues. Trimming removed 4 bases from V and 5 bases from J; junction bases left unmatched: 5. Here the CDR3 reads CAWNPTSGTGELFF. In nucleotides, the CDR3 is TGTGCCTGGAACCCGACTAGCGGAACCGGGGAGCTGTTTTTT. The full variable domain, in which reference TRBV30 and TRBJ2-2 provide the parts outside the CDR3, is SQTIHQWPATLVQPVGSPLSLECTVEGTSNPNLYWYRQAAGRGLQLLFYSVGIGQISSEVPQNLSASRPQDRQFILSSKKLLLSDSGFYLCAWNPTSGTGELFFGEGSRLTVL.

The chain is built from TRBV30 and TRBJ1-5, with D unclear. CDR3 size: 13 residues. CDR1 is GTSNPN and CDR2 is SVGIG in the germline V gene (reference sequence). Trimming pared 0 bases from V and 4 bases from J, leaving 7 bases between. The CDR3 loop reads CAWSVLNNQPQHF. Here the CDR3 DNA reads TGTGCCTGGAGTGTACTGAATAATCAGCCCCAGCATTTT.

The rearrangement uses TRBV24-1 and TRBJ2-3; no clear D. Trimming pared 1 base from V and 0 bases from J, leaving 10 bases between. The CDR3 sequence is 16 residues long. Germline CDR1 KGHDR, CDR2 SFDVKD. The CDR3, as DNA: TGTGCCACCAGTGATTTTCCAGCAGCGAGCACAGATACGCAGTATTTT. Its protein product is CATSDFPAASTDTQYF.

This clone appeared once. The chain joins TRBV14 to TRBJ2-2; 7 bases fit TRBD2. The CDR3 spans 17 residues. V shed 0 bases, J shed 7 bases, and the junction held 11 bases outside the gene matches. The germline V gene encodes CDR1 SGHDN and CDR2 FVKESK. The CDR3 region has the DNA TGTGCCAGCAGCCAAGATGAGGCGCGGGAGTGGGACGGGGAGCTGTTTTTT. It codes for CASSQDEAREWDGELFF.

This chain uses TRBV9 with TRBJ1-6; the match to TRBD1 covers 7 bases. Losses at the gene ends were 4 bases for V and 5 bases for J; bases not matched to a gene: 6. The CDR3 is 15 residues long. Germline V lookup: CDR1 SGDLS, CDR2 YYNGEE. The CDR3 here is CASSSQGQHNSPLHF. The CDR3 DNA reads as TGTGCCAGCAGCTCCCAGGGACAGCATAATTCACCCCTCCACTTT. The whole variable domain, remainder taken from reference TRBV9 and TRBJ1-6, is DSGVTQTPKHLITATGQRVTLRCSPRSGDLSVYWYQQSLDQGLQFLIQYYNGEERAKGNILERFSAQQFPDLHSELNLSSLELGDSALYFCASSSQGQHNSPLHFGNGTRLTVT.

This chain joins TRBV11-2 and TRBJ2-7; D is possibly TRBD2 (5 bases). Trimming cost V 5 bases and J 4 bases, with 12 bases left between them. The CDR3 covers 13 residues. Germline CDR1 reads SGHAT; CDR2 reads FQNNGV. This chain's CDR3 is CASSPLAQYEQYF. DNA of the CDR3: TGTGCCAGCAGCCCATTAGCGCAGTACGAGCAGTACTTC.

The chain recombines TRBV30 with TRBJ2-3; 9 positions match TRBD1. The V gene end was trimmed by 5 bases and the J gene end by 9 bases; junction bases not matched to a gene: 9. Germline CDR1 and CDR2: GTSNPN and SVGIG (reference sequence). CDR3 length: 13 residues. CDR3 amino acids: CAWAGQGGMTQYF. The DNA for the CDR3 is TGTGCCTGGGCGGGACAGGGAGGGATGACGCAGTATTTT.

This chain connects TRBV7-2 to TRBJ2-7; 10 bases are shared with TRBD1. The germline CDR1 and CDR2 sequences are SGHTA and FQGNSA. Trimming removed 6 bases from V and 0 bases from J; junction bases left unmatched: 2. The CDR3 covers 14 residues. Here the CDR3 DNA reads TGTGCCAGCAGAGGGACAGGGGACTCCTACGAGCAGTACTTC. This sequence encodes CASRGTGDSYEQYF. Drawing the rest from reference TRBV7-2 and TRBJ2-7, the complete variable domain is GAGVSQSPSNKVTEKGKDVELRCDPISGHTALYWYRQSLGQGLEFLIYFQGNSAPDKSGLPSDRFSAERTGGSVSTLTIQRTQQEDSAVYLCASRGTGDSYEQYFGPGTRLTVT.

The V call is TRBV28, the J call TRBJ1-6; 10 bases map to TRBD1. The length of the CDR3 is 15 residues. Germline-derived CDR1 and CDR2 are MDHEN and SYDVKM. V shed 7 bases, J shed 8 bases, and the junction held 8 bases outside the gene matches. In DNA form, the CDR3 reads TGTGCCAGCAACACCCCGGGACAGGGGCATTCACCCCTCCACTTT. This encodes CASNTPGQGHSPLHF.

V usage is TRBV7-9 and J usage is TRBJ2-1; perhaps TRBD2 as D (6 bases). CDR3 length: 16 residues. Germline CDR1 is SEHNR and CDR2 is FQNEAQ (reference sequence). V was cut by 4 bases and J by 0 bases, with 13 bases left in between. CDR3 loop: CASSSLAAASYNEQFF. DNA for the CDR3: TGTGCCAGCAGCTCCTTAGCGGCCGCCTCCTACAATGAGCAGTTCTTC.

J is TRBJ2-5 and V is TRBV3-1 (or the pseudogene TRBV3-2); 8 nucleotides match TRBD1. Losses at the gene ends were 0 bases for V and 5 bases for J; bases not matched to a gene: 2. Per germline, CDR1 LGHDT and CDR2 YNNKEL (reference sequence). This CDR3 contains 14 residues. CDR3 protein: CASSQETGEETQYF. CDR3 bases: TGTGCCAGCAGCCAAGAGACAGGGGAGGAGACCCAGTACTTC.

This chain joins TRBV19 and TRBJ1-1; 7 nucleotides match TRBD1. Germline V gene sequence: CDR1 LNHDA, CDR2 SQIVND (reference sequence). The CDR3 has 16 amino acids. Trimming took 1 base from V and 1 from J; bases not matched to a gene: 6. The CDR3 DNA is TGTGCCAGTAGTATAGCCCGCCGGGACAGGAACACTGAAGCTTTCTTT. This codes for CASSIARRDRNTEAFF.

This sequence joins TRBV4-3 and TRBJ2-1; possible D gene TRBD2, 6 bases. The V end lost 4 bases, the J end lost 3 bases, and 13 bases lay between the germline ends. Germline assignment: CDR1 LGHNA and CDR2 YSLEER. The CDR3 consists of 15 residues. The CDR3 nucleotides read TGCGCCAGCAGCCCAGGAGCGGGTGACTACAATGAGCAGTTCTTC. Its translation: CASSPGAGDYNEQFF.

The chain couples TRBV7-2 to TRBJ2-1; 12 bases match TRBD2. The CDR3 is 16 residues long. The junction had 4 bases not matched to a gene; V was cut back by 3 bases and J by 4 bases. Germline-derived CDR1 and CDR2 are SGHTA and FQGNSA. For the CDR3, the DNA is TGTGCCAGCAGCTTCGGACTAGCGGGGTTATACAATGAGCAGTTCTTC. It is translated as CASSFGLAGLYNEQFF.

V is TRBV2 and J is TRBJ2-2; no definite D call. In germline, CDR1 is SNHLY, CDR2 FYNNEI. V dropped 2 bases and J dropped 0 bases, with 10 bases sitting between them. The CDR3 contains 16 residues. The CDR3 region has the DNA TGTGCCAGCAGTGAAAGAAGAGGTACGAACACCGGGGAGCTGTTTTTT. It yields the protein CASSERRGTNTGELFF.

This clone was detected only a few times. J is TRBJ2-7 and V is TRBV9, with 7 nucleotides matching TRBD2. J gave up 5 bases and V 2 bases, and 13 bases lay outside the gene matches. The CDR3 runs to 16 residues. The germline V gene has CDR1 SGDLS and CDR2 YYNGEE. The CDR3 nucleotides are TGTGCCAGCAGCGTTGGGGGGAGGGGAGTAATGGACGAGCAGTACTTC. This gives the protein CASSVGGRGVMDEQYF.

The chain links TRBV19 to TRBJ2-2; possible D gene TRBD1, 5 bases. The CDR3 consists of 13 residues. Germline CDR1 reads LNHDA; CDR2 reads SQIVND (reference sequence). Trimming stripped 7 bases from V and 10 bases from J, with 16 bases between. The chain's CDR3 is CASTSEGVVELFF. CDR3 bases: TGTGCCAGTACATCGGAAGGGGTCGTGGAGCTGTTTTTT.

The CDR3 here is CSVVVGDRGVYQPQHF. In nucleotides, the CDR3 is TGCAGCGTTGTGGTAGGGGACAGGGGTGTCTATCAGCCCCAGCATTTT. The V and J genes are TRBV29-1 and TRBJ1-5; 10 nucleotides match TRBD1. The CDR3 runs 16 residues. Germline loops: CDR1 SQVTM, CDR2 ANQGSEA. The V gene end was trimmed by 4 bases and the J gene end by 5 bases; junction bases not matched to a gene: 11.